The present entry profiles one T cell receptor beta chain with its context. The antigen remains unidentified. This sample stems from a study of T cells in localized non-small cell lung cancer. The CDR3 has 14 residues. Trimming removed 5 bases from V and 0 bases from J, with 8 bases in between. Germline V lookup: CDR1 SGHTA, CDR2 FQGNSA. Sequencing used immunoSEQ multiplex PCR; TCRdb keeps in-frame clones, though not all of them. The sample carries 25,000 or so clones, approximately 78% recorded once. Points from the study as a whole: Without multi-region sequencing, intratumor heterogeneity could not be excluded. T cell clonality was highest in uninvolved adjacent lung, above tumor. Researchers found a median approximately 60 of the top 100 tumor clones in adjacent lung.

Sequencing was performed on peripheral blood, taken before any cancer treatment. The chain links TRBV7-2 to TRBJ1-5; no reliable D call. The source of this sequence is a woman between 40 and 69 years old with stage I lung adenocarcinoma. The DNA for the CDR3 is TGTGCCAGCAGCCCGACTTATAGCAATCAGCCCCAGCATTTT. Residues: CASSPTYSNQPQHF.